One sample yielded the 4 T cell receptor beta chains listed below, sequenced in a study of shared clonotypes between healthy human individuals. Here immunoSEQ multiplex PCR was the method, and the copy in TCRdb shows in-frame clones only, minus some. The sample contains a few hundred thousand clones, approximately 79% of which appear only once. Sequenced material: memory CD4+ T cells sorted from blood. Documented subset: CD45RA-negative fraction. Every receptor here comes from a man in his thirties or forties in good health.

The CDR3 nucleotides read TGTGCCAGCACTACGACTAGCGGGAGGTCTTATGAGCAGTTCTTC. Residues: CASTTTSGRSYEQFF. This rearrangement joins TRBV28 to TRBJ2-1; 13 bases fit TRBD2. The CDR3 spans 15 residues. CDR1 and CDR2 from the germline V gene are MDHEN and SYDVKM. V gave up 7 bases and J gave up 8 bases; unmatched junction bases: 8.

This clone was seen more than once but under ten times. J is TRBJ2-1 and V is TRBV19; tentative D call: TRBD2 (5 bases). Looked up from germline, CDR1 is LNHDA and CDR2 is SQIVND (reference sequence). The CDR3 has 16 amino acids. Trimming left V 5 bases short and J 4 bases short, with 18 bases between. CDR3 sequence (DNA): TGTGCCAGTAGTCCCGGTACTGGGAGAATTTACAATGAGCAGTTCTTC. It translates to CASSPGTGRIYNEQFF.

This chain uses TRBV4-3 with TRBJ2-2, with a possible D match to TRBD2 (5 bases). The CDR3 is made up of 14 amino acids. Germline lookup yields CDR1 LGHNA and CDR2 YSLEER. The V end was cut by 0 bases, the J end by 6 bases, with 8 bases between. The CDR3 DNA sequence: TGCGCCAGCAGCCAAGAGAGGGTTTCCGGGGAGCTGTTTTTT. It translates to CASSQERVSGELFF.

This clone came up once. The V gene is TRBV6-5, the J gene TRBJ2-2, with D perhaps matching TRBD1 (5 bases). The CDR3 spans 14 residues. Germline loops: CDR1 MNHEY, CDR2 SVGAGI. The V and J ends lost 6 bases and 2 bases respectively, with 10 bases between them. The CDR3 loop reads CASRYQGNTGELFF. The CDR3, as DNA: TGTGCCAGCAGATACCAGGGAAACACCGGGGAGCTGTTTTTT.